The T cell receptor beta chain described here comes from a study of blood T cells in healthy people across ages. A sample-barcoded 5' primer and a J-beta primer mix were used in a second PCR of roughly 7 to 12 cycles. TCRdb analysed the 5' RACE reads with MiXCR anew, one entry per CDR3 protein. The table includes about a million distinct CDR3 sequences, 40% to 60% detected once. Each donor's blood draw was roughly 10 milliliters of peripheral blood. The study's findings and limits: Per million T cells, TCR beta diversity dropped about linearly as age rose. With naive T cell percentage, TCR beta diversity showed a strong correlation.

This clonotype was picked up a small number of times. The antigen is unknown. Germline CDR1 reads MDHEN; CDR2 reads SYDVKM. V shed 7 bases, J shed 0 bases, and the junction held 3 bases outside the gene matches. This CDR3 comprises 14 residues. This rearrangement joins TRBV28 to TRBJ1-5; TRBD1 agrees at 7 bases. This clonotype originated in a man aged 25-45 years in good health. Sample: blood. CDR3 bases: TGTGCCAGCATGAACAGGGGTAGCAATCAGCCCCAGCATTTT. Translation: CASMNRGSNQPQHF.